Detailed here is one T cell receptor (beta chain). The data derive from a study of shared T cell receptors in the human thymus. Only in-frame clones appear in the TCRdb table, and some are missing; sequencing was by immunoSEQ multiplex PCR. The data contain roughly 550,000 clones, 78% of them singletons. Germline V gene lookup returns CDR1 MDHEN and CDR2 SYDVKM. Trimming cost V 6 bases and J 2 bases, with 23 bases left between them. This CDR3 spans 18 amino acids. This same sample was also part of a study on human thymus T cells.

V gene TRBV28 combines with J gene TRBJ1-5; possibly TRBD1 for D (5 bases). The sequence derives from a boy under two years old with a congenital heart defect. Sequencing used thymocytes. For the CDR3, the DNA is TGTGCCAGCAGCACCCCCCGGGGGGAACCCGGGGGCAATCAGCCCCAGCATTTT. Amino acids: CASSTPRGEPGGNQPQHF.